Each of the 18 T cell receptor beta chains below was sequenced from the same sample in a study of radiation and T cells in renal cell carcinoma (dated by TCRdb to 2018 to 2021). Sample time point, as interpreted from the label and publication: blood 2 weeks post-SBRT. This specimen's treatment or condition label, interpreted: 15 Gy SBRT to primary tumor, nephrectomy 4 weeks later. To prepare the library, the immunoSEQ multiplex PCR assay was applied. In TCRdb, the immuneACCESS table is reduced to in-frame sequences with V and J assigned. These tables do not hold every clone; where another copy was compared, an unresolved V gene accounts for under half, and the others remain unexplained. The table for this sample lists tens of thousands of clones; around 78% of them were counted only once. The top ten constitute roughly 7.4% of the sample. The specimen comprised blood, sampled from a patient whose treatment included radiotherapy and nephrectomy. The receptors here all came from a man aged 55 to 70 with renal cell carcinoma.

This clone was detected once. The chain has TRBV5-5 and TRBJ1-1; possible D gene TRBD1, 5 bases. Germline lookup yields CDR1 SGHKS and CDR2 YYEKEE (reference sequence). V was clipped by 3 bases and J by 0 bases, with 18 bases between them. The CDR3 is 17 amino acids. Written as DNA, the CDR3 is TGTGCCAGCAGCTGGGAAGGGGCGTGGGAAATGAACACTGAAGCTTTCTTT. This translates into CASSWEGAWEMNTEAFF.

The chain carries TRBV9 and TRBJ2-1; either TRBD1 or TRBD2 may fit D (5 bases each). The CDR3 is 13 amino acids. With 4 bases removed from V and 9 bases from J, the gap between germline ends came to 14 bases. CDR1 and CDR2 from the germline V gene are SGDLS and YYNGEE. CDR3 amino acids: CASSPRGGGEQFF. CDR3 coding DNA: TGTGCCAGCAGCCCCCGTGGTGGGGGTGAGCAGTTCTTC.

The chain combines TRBV27 with TRBJ2-5; the match to TRBD2 covers 10 bases. Germline lookup yields CDR1 MNHEY and CDR2 SMNVEV (reference sequence). CDR3 length: 16 amino acids. V shed 2 bases and J 4 bases; nucleotides not matched to a gene: 7. In nucleotides, the CDR3 is TGTGCCAGCAGTTTAGGTCCTAGCGGGGGAGGAGAGACCCAGTACTTC. Encoded protein: CASSLGPSGGGETQYF.

The chain carries TRBV29-1 and TRBJ2-1, with 11 bases identical to TRBD2. The CDR3 contains 16 residues. CDR1 is SQVTM, CDR2 ANQGSEA, per germline. V lost 1 base to trimming and J lost 4 bases; unmatched junction nucleotides: 6. This CDR3 is CSVEGASGRLYNEQFF. As DNA, the CDR3 is TGCAGCGTTGAAGGGGCTAGCGGGAGGCTTTACAATGAGCAGTTCTTC.

This chain connects TRBV6-1 to TRBJ2-2; a possible D gene is TRBD1 (5 bases). The CDR3 spans 15 residues. With 5 bases removed from V and 2 bases from J, the gap between germline ends came to 12 bases. Germline V gene data show CDR1 as MNHNS and CDR2 as SASEGT. The CDR3 nucleotides are TGTGCCAGCAGTAAGACGACAGCCAACACCGGGGAGCTGTTTTTT. It is translated as CASSKTTANTGELFF.

This clone was picked up a small number of times. The chain uses TRBV14 and TRBJ1-2; D unresolved. The germline CDR1 and CDR2 sequences are SGHDN and FVKESK. The V gene lost 1 base and the J gene lost 4 bases, with 10 bases spanning the gap. This CDR3 is built from 14 residues. CDR3 sequence: CASSQAAGVYGYTF. CDR3 in DNA: TGTGCCAGCAGCCAAGCGGCGGGTGTCTATGGCTACACCTTC.

This chain links TRBV5-4 with TRBJ1-6; D not resolved. Trimming cost V 7 bases and J 8 bases, with 10 bases left between them. This CDR3 has 12 amino acids. The germline V gene encodes CDR1 SGHNT and CDR2 YYREEE (reference sequence). DNA for the CDR3: TGTGCCAGCGGGCATCGGGATTCACCCCTCCACTTT. It translates to CASGHRDSPLHF.

The V call is TRBV28, the J call TRBJ2-7; TRBD1 might be the D (5 bases). The CDR3 is made up of 12 amino acids. Looked up from germline, CDR1 is MDHEN and CDR2 is SYDVKM. Trimming took off 5 bases at V and 5 bases at J, with 10 bases between the two ends. The CDR3 is CASSIPGHEQYV. CDR3 in DNA: TGTGCCAGCAGTATCCCAGGGCACGAGCAGTACGTC.

The chain recombines TRBV7-9 with TRBJ1-2, with D possibly being TRBD1 (5 bases). V gave up 5 bases and J gave up 7 bases, with 14 bases separating them. This CDR3 has 13 residues. CDR1 and CDR2 (germline): SEHNR, FQNEAQ (reference sequence). CDR3: CASSPGEGFGYTF. CDR3 sequence (DNA): TGTGCCAGCAGCCCGGGGGAAGGGTTTGGCTACACCTTC.

The genes are TRBV7-9 and TRBJ2-5, with D maybe TRBD2 (6 bases). The V end lost 6 bases, the J end lost 7 bases, and 12 bases lay between the germline ends. Per germline, CDR1 SEHNR and CDR2 FQNEAQ (reference sequence). The CDR3 extends over 12 amino acids. This CDR3 is CASSRPRGTQYF. In DNA form, the CDR3 reads TGTGCCAGCAGTCGACCGCGGGGGACCCAGTACTTC.

This chain uses TRBV7-2 with TRBJ1-2, with TRBD1 as a possible D gene (5 bases). The CDR3 runs 15 residues. Germline-derived CDR1 and CDR2 are SGHTA and FQGNSA. The V end lost 1 base, the J end lost 4 bases, and 13 bases lay between the germline ends. The CDR3: CASSLGPGGAYGYTF. Here the CDR3 DNA reads TGTGCCAGCAGCTTAGGCCCCGGGGGAGCCTATGGCTACACCTTC. The entire variable domain, with the rest obtained from reference TRBV7-2 and TRBJ1-2, is as follows: GAGVSQSPSNKVTEKGKDVELRCDPISGHTALYWYRQSLGQGLEFLIYFQGNSAPDKSGLPSDRFSAERTGGSVSTLTIQRTQQEDSAVYLCASSLGPGGAYGYTFGSGTRLTVV.

The chain links TRBV28 to TRBJ2-5; D perhaps matches TRBD1 (5 bases). The CDR3 covers 15 residues. V lost 3 bases, J lost 1 base, and 12 bases lay in between. From germline, CDR1 is MDHEN and CDR2 SYDVKM. CDR3 in amino acids: CASSLEQATQETQYF. The CDR3 DNA sequence: TGTGCCAGCAGTTTGGAACAGGCCACCCAAGAGACCCAGTACTTC.

This clone was seen just once. The J gene is TRBJ2-1, the V gene TRBV5-1; TRBD1 might be the D (5 bases). CDR1 and CDR2 from the germline V gene are SGHRS and YFSETQ. CDR3 length: 15 amino acids. The V end lost 0 bases, the J end lost 8 bases, and 15 bases lay between the germline ends. CDR3 bases: TGCGCCAGCAGCTTGGAAGACAGTAACCTGGATGAGCAGTTCTTC. Amino acids: CASSLEDSNLDEQFF.

The chain has TRBV30 and TRBJ2-7; no firm D call. The CDR3 is made up of 11 amino acids. Trimming took off 5 bases at V and 9 bases at J, with 14 bases between the two ends. Germline V gene lookup returns CDR1 GTSNPN and CDR2 SVGIG (reference sequence). This chain's CDR3 is CAWALDVRQYV. The CDR3, as DNA: TGTGCCTGGGCGCTGGATGTCAGGCAGTACGTC.

The J gene is TRBJ2-5, the V gene TRBV7-9; D remains unclear. The CDR3 runs to 15 residues. V was cut by 5 bases and J by 4 bases, with 17 bases left in between. Looked up from germline, CDR1 is SEHNR and CDR2 is FQNEAQ (reference sequence). DNA for the CDR3: TGTGCCAGCAGCCTCCCAGGTATGGGTGGAGAGACCCAGTACTTC. Translation gives CASSLPGMGGETQYF.

This clone was observed a single time. This rearrangement joins TRBV7-9 to TRBJ2-1, with 8 bases matching TRBD2. Germline loops: CDR1 SEHNR, CDR2 FQNEAQ (reference sequence). The V gene end was trimmed by 4 bases and the J gene end by 14 bases; junction bases not matched to a gene: 10. CDR3 length: 13 amino acids. DNA for the CDR3: TGTGCCAGCAGCTCTCCCCCAGCGGGGGTCAAGTTCTTC. Protein product: CASSSPPAGVKFF.

The chain recombines TRBV29-1 with TRBJ2-2; D is possibly TRBD1 (5 bases). The CDR3 consists of 14 residues. V was pared by 7 bases and J by 1 base, with 13 bases between. Germline V gene sequence: CDR1 SQVTM, CDR2 ANQGSEA. This CDR3 reads CSGKTDMNTGELFF. In DNA, the CDR3 is TGCAGCGGAAAGACAGACATGAACACCGGGGAGCTGTTTTTT.

V and J are TRBV5-4 and TRBJ2-2, with 10 bases fitting TRBD2. The CDR3 loop spans 15 amino acids. V was clipped by 0 bases and J by 8 bases; unmatched bases: 4. Germline CDR1 reads SGHNT; CDR2 reads YYREEE (reference sequence). CDR3 DNA: TGTGCCAGCAGCTTGGCTAGCGGGAGTGAAGGGGAGCTGTTTTTT. It codes for CASSLASGSEGELFF. Full variable domain (rest looked up from reference TRBV5-4 and TRBJ2-2): ETGVTQSPTHLIKTRGQQVTLRCSSQSGHNTVSWYQQALGQGPQFIFQYYREEENGRGNFPPRFSGLQFPNYSSELNVNALELDDSALYLCASSLASGSEGELFFGEGSRLTVL.